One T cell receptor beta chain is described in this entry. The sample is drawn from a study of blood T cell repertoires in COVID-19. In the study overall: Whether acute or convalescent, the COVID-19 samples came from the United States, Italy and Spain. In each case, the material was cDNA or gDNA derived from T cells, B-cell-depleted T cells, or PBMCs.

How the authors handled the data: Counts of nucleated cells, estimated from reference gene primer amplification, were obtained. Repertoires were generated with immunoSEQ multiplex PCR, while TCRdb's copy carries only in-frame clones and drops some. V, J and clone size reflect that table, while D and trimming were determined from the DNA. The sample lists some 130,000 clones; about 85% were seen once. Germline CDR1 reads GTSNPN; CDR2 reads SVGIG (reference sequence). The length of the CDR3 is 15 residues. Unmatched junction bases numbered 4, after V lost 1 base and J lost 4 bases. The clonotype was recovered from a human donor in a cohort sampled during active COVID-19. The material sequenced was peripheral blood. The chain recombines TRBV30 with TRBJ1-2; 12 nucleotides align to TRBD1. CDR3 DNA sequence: TGTGCCTGGAGTGCCGGGACAGGGGGCAGCTATGGCTACACCTTC. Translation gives CAWSAGTGGSYGYTF.